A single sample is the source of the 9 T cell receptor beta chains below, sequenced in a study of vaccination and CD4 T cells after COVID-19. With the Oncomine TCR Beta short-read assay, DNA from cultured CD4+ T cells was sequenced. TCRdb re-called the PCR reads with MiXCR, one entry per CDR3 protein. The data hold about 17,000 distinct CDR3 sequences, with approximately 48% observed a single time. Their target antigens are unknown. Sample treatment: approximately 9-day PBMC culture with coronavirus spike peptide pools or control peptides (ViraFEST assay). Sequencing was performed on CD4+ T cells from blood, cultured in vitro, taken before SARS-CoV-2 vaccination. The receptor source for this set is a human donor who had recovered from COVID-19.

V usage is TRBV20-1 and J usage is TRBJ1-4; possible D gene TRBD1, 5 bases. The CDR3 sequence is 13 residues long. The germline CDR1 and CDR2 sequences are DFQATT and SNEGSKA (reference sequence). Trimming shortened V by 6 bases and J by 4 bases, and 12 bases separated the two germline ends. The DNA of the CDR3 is TGCAGTGCACGACAGAGCTATAATGAAAAACTGTTTTTT. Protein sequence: CSARQSYNEKLFF.

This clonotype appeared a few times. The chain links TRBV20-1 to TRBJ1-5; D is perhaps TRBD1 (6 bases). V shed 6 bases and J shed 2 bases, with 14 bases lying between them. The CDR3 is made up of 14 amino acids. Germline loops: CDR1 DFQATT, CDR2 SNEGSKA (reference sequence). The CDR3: CSAMGGRGNQPQHF. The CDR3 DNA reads TGCAGTGCCATGGGGGGCAGGGGCAATCAGCCCCAGCATTTT.

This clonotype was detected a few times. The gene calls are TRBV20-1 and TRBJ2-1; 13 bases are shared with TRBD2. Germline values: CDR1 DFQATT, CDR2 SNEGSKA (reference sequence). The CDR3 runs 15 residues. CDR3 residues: CTSERGLAGYNEQFF. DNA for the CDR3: TGCACCTCAGAAAGGGGACTAGCGGGGTACAATGAGCAGTTCTTC.

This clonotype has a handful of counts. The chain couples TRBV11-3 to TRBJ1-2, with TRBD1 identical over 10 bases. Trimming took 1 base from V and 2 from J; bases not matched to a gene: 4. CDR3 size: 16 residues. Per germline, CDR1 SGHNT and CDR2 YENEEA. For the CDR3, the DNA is TGTGCCAGCAGCTTAGGTGGGACAGGGGAAAACTATGGCTACACCTTC. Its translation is CASSLGGTGENYGYTF.

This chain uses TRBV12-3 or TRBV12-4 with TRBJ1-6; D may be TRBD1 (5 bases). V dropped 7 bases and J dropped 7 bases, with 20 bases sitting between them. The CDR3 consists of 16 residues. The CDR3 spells CASKSGQGIANSPLHF. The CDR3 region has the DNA TGTGCCAGCAAGAGTGGTCAGGGAATAGCAAATTCACCCCTCCACTTT.

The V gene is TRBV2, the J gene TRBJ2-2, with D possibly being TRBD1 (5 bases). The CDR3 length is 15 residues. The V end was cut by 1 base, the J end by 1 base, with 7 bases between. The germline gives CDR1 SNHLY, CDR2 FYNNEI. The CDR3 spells CASSEVRGNTGELFF. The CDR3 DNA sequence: TGTGCCAGCAGTGAAGTTAGGGGGAACACCGGGGAGCTGTTTTTT.

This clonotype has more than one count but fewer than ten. The CDR3 sequence is CASSLVGAEGYTF. CDR3 sequence (DNA): TGTGCCAGCAGCCTGGTGGGGGCGGAAGGCTACACCTTC. This chain links TRBV5-4 with TRBJ1-2, with D perhaps matching TRBD1 (6 bases). The germline V and J ends were trimmed by 4 bases and 8 bases, with 15 bases remaining between them. Germline values: CDR1 SGHNT, CDR2 YYREEE (reference sequence). The CDR3 length is 13 residues.

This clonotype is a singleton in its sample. CDR3 coding DNA: TGTGCCAGCAGTTCCAAATCCGAGTATAATTCACCCCTCCACTTT. Its translation is CASSSKSEYNSPLHF. V is TRBV6-5 and J is TRBJ1-6, with no clear D. This CDR3 has 15 residues. Deletions cut 4 bases from V and 4 bases from J, with 11 bases between. Germline values: CDR1 MNHEY, CDR2 SVGAGI.

DNA for the CDR3: TGCAGTGCTAGCAGGTCCCTCTTCTCTGGGGCCAACGTCCTGACTTTC. It translates to CSASRSLFSGANVLTF. The V gene is TRBV20-1, the J gene TRBJ2-6; D not resolved. The CDR3 sequence is 16 residues long. Trimming stripped 3 bases from V and 0 bases from J, with 12 bases between. CDR1 is DFQATT and CDR2 is SNEGSKA in the germline V gene (reference sequence).